This paragraph covers one T cell receptor (beta chain) sequence. Its specificity is unknown. V lost 5 bases and J 4 bases, leaving 5 bases between the germline ends. Germline loops: CDR1 SQVTM, CDR2 ANQGSEA. This CDR3 has 10 residues. The sample is drawn from a study of shared clonotypes between healthy human individuals. Study-wide findings and caveats: The represented genetic and exposure-history diversity was limited by the small number of donors.

Sequencing used immunoSEQ multiplex PCR; TCRdb keeps in-frame clones, though not all of them. In the table there are roughly 2.4 million clones, about 94% of which are singletons. In the CD4+ fraction, cells were divided into CD45RA+ naive and CD45RA-negative memory subsets. The V call is TRBV29-1, the J call TRBJ1-1; unclear D gene. Specimen: naive CD4+ T cells sorted from blood. Subset given: CD45RA+ positively selected. The receptor was derived from a man between 18 and 35 years old in good health. CDR3 DNA sequence: TGCAGCGTTACTTCCACTGAAGCTTTCTTT. Protein sequence: CSVTSTEAFF.